This T cell receptor (beta chain) came from a study of T cells after yellow fever vaccination. One entry per CDR3 protein results from TCRdb running MiXCR on the 5' RACE reads. The sample yields a few hundred thousand distinct CDR3 sequences, roughly 3.5% seen once. Germline V gene sequence: CDR1 MNHNS, CDR2 SASEGT. This CDR3 has 17 amino acids. The V and J ends lost 2 bases and 0 bases respectively, with 17 bases between them. The chain joins TRBV6-1 to TRBJ2-7, with TRBD2 as a possible D gene (6 bases). The sample here was PBMCs, taken on the day of the yellow fever booster vaccination. The source is a man aged 18 to 29 who received the YFV17D yellow fever vaccine. The CDR3 bases are TGTGCCAGCAGTGAAAGTGGCCTGGCGGGGTACTCCTACGAGCAGTACTTC. As protein: CASSESGLAGYSYEQYF.